The rows below give T cell receptor beta chains drawn from one sample of a study of cytomegalovirus exposure and HLA in healthy donors. Produced via immunoSEQ multiplex PCR; TCRdb's table is partial and in-frame only. The table includes 250,000 or so clones, around 90% detected once. Sequencing was carried out using PBMCs. The receptors here all came from a girl aged 2 to 9 in good health and CMV-seronegative. CDR3s include the opening cysteine and the closing phenylalanine or tryptophan. A D gene is named only where the DNA matches it firmly. Expanded clones are given a class, and other clones once, few, many or no size at all.

v_call: TRBV5-1; j_call: TRBJ2-7; clone_size: few; d_call: TRBD2; cdr3_aa: CASTWSSGGYEQYF; cdr3_nt: TGCGCCAGCACATGGAGTAGCGGGGGCTACGAGCAGTACTTC
v_call: TRBV18; j_call: TRBJ1-5; clone_size: -; d_call: TRBD1; cdr3_aa: CASSPMTGDQPQHF; cdr3_nt: TGTGCCAGCTCACCGATGACAGGGGATCAGCCCCAGCATTTT
v_call: TRBV6-5; j_call: TRBJ2-1; clone_size: -; d_call: TRBD2; cdr3_aa: CASSLAGHYNEQFF; cdr3_nt: TGTGCCAGCAGTCTAGCGGGTCACTACAATGAGCAGTTCTTC
v_call: TRBV4-1; j_call: TRBJ2-7; clone_size: -; d_call: TRBD1; cdr3_aa: CASSQGDRDSYEQYF; cdr3_nt: TGCGCCAGCAGCCAAGGGGACAGGGACTCCTACGAGCAGTACTTC
v_call: TRBV29-1; j_call: TRBJ2-7; clone_size: -; d_call: -; cdr3_aa: CSVVGSSYEQYF; cdr3_nt: TGCAGCGTTGTGGGCAGCTCCTACGAGCAGTACTTC
v_call: TRBV29-1; j_call: TRBJ1-3; clone_size: -; d_call: -; cdr3_aa: CSVHQANTIYF; cdr3_nt: TGCAGCGTTCATCAGGCCAACACCATATATTTT
v_call: TRBV6-5; j_call: TRBJ2-3; clone_size: -; d_call: TRBD2; cdr3_aa: CASSYVLAGGTDTQYF; cdr3_nt: TGTGCCAGCAGTTACGTATTAGCGGGAGGCACAGATACGCAGTATTTT
v_call: TRBV6-5; j_call: TRBJ2-5; clone_size: -; d_call: TRBD2; cdr3_aa: CASSPLAAFQETQYF; cdr3_nt: TGTGCCAGCAGTCCACTAGCGGCCTTCCAAGAGACCCAGTACTTC
v_call: TRBV14; j_call: TRBJ1-1; clone_size: -; d_call: -; cdr3_aa: CASSQDLAVKMNTEAFF; cdr3_nt: TGTGCCAGCAGCCAAGATTTGGCAGTAAAAATGAACACTGAAGCTTTCTTT
v_call: TRBV4-1; j_call: TRBJ2-2; clone_size: -; d_call: -; cdr3_aa: CASSQEYGGELFF; cdr3_nt: TGCGCCAGCAGCCAAGAGTACGGGGGGGAGCTGTTTTTT
v_call: TRBV5-1; j_call: TRBJ2-2; clone_size: once; d_call: -; cdr3_aa: CASSLVWDLGTGELFF; cdr3_nt: TGCGCCAGCAGCTTGGTTTGGGACTTAGGAACCGGGGAGCTGTTTTTT
v_call: TRBV27; j_call: TRBJ1-6; clone_size: -; d_call: TRBD1; cdr3_aa: CASRFEQGAQNSPLHF; cdr3_nt: TGTGCCAGCAGGTTTGAACAGGGGGCGCAAAATTCACCCCTCCACTTT
v_call: TRBV5-8; j_call: TRBJ1-2; clone_size: -; d_call: -; cdr3_aa: CASGVVDSSYGYTF; cdr3_nt: TGTGCCAGCGGGGTTGTGGACTCCAGCTATGGCTACACCTTC
v_call: TRBV10-3; j_call: TRBJ2-3; clone_size: -; d_call: -; cdr3_aa: CAISDYRGGTDTQYF; cdr3_nt: TGTGCCATCAGTGATTACAGGGGAGGTACAGATACGCAGTATTTT
v_call: TRBV27; j_call: TRBJ2-2; clone_size: -; d_call: -; cdr3_aa: CASSLYPVPGSQGGELFF; cdr3_nt: TGTGCCAGCAGTCTTTATCCGGTACCCGGGAGCCAGGGCGGGGAGCTGTTTTTT
v_call: TRBV4-2; j_call: TRBJ1-2; clone_size: -; d_call: -; cdr3_aa: CASSQARGQGYGYTF; cdr3_nt: TGTGCCAGCAGCCAAGCGCGCGGGCAGGGGTATGGCTACACCTTC
v_call: TRBV6-1; j_call: TRBJ1-1; clone_size: -; d_call: TRBD1; cdr3_aa: CASSAIVPGQGPNTEAFF; cdr3_nt: TGTGCCAGCAGTGCTATAGTCCCGGGACAGGGTCCGAACACTGAAGCTTTCTTT
v_call: TRBV28; j_call: TRBJ1-6; clone_size: -; d_call: TRBD1; cdr3_aa: CASRARDRLRSYNSPLHF; cdr3_nt: TGTGCCAGCAGGGCCCGGGACAGACTAAGGTCCTATAATTCACCCCTCCACTTT
v_call: TRBV5-6; j_call: TRBJ2-1; clone_size: once; d_call: TRBD2; cdr3_aa: CASSLLAGGEQFF; cdr3_nt: TGTGCCAGCAGCTTACTAGCGGGAGGGGAGCAGTTCTTC
v_call: TRBV7-2; j_call: TRBJ2-7; clone_size: -; d_call: -; cdr3_aa: CASSPYRAGDGEQYF; cdr3_nt: TGTGCCAGCAGCCCCTATAGGGCAGGGGATGGCGAGCAGTACTTC
v_call: TRBV12-5; j_call: TRBJ2-1; clone_size: -; d_call: -; cdr3_aa: CASGIGLSFNNEQFF; cdr3_nt: TGTGCTAGTGGGATAGGACTGTCCTTTAACAATGAGCAGTTCTTC
v_call: TRBV6-5; j_call: TRBJ1-1; clone_size: -; d_call: -; cdr3_aa: CASGRGGITEAFF; cdr3_nt: TGTGCCAGCGGCCGGGGTGGGATCACTGAAGCTTTCTTT
v_call: TRBV10-1; j_call: TRBJ1-1; clone_size: -; d_call: -; cdr3_aa: CASKRDSNTEAFF; cdr3_nt: TGCGCCAGCAAAAGAGACAGTAACACTGAAGCTTTCTTT
v_call: TRBV11-2; j_call: TRBJ1-1; clone_size: once; d_call: -; cdr3_aa: CASSLAGITEAFF; cdr3_nt: TGTGCCAGCAGCTTAGCCGGGATCACCGAAGCTTTCTTT
v_call: TRBV12-5; j_call: TRBJ2-4; clone_size: -; d_call: -; cdr3_aa: CASGLVQGQGAQYF; cdr3_nt: TGTGCTAGTGGTTTGGTACAAGGGCAAGGGGCCCAGTACTTC
v_call: TRBV7-2; j_call: TRBJ1-1; clone_size: -; d_call: -; cdr3_aa: CASRGGNTEAFF; cdr3_nt: TGTGCCAGCAGGGGGGGGAACACTGAAGCTTTCTTT
v_call: TRBV2; j_call: TRBJ1-1; clone_size: -; d_call: TRBD1; cdr3_aa: CASTRGQGEAFF; cdr3_nt: TGTGCCAGCACCCGTGGACAGGGTGAAGCTTTCTTT